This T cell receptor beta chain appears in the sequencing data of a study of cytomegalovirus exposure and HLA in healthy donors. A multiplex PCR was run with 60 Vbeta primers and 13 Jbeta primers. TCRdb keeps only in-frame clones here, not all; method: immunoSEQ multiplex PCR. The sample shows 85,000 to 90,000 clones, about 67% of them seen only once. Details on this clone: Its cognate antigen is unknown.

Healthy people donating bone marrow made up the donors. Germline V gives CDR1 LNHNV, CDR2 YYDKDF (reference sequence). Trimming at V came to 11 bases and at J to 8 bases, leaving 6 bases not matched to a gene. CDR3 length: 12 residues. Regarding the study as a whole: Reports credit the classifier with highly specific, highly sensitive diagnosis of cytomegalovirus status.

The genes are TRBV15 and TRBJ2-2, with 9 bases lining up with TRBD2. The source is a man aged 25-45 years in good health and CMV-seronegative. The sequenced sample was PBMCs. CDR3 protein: CAPLAGVGELFF. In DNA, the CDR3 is TGTGCCCCCTTAGCGGGGGTGGGGGAGCTGTTTTTT.